The next 7 T cell receptor beta chains were all read from a single sample in a study of CD8+ T cells in alopecia areata. Treatment here: oral pan-JAK inhibitor, 5-10 mg twice daily. Reverse transcription of extracted RNA yielded cDNA, which provided the sequencing template. TCRdb's copy holds only in-frame clones and misses some; the assay was immunoSEQ multiplex PCR. Of 150,000 or so clones listed, less than 70% were seen once; the top ten hold around 0.9%. This specimen was CD4+ T cells sorted from blood, taken at week 4, from a patient treated with tofacitinib. The receptors derive from a human donor with alopecia areata.

This clone was counted a few times. The chain employs TRBV7-9 and TRBJ2-1; a possible D gene is TRBD1 (6 bases). The CDR3 is 16 residues long. CDR1 is SEHNR and CDR2 is FQNEAQ in the germline V gene (reference sequence). V lost 6 bases to trimming and J lost 3 bases, with 18 bases between them. The CDR3 region is CASRLLLGASYNEQFF. The CDR3 coding sequence is TGTGCCAGCAGGCTGCTATTGGGGGCGAGCTACAATGAGCAGTTCTTC. Based on the CDR3 plus reference TRBV7-9 and TRBJ2-1, the full variable domain is DTGVSQNPRHKITKRGQNVTFRCDPISEHNRLYWYRQTLGQGPEFLTYFQNEAQLEKSRLLSDRFSAERPKGSFSTLEIQRTEQGDSAMYLCASRLLLGASYNEQFFGPGTRLTVL.

The gene calls are TRBV7-2 and TRBJ2-5, with D perhaps being TRBD1 or TRBD2 (5 bases each). Germline V CDR1 and CDR2: SGHTA, FQGNSA. The V end lost 2 bases, the J end lost 4 bases, and 11 bases lay between the germline ends. CDR3 size: 14 residues. This chain's CDR3 is CASSLNGGPETQYF. CDR3 sequence (DNA): TGTGCCAGCAGCTTAAATGGGGGTCCAGAGACCCAGTACTTC.

The chain has TRBV29-1 and TRBJ1-1; D remains ambiguous. CDR3 length: 13 amino acids. V was clipped by 4 bases and J by 3 bases, with 12 bases between them. Germline CDR1 reads SQVTM; CDR2 reads ANQGSEA. DNA for the CDR3: TGCAGCGTTGCTAAAAAACTGGACACTGAAGCTTTCTTT. Protein: CSVAKKLDTEAFF.

The chain carries TRBV20-1 and TRBJ1-2; D perhaps matches TRBD1 (6 bases). The CDR3 spans 11 residues. CDR1 is DFQATT and CDR2 is SNEGSKA in the germline V gene (reference sequence). V was shortened by 3 bases and J by 12 bases, with 14 bases between the two germline ends. The CDR3 nucleotides read TGCAGTGCTAGCCGGGACATCTCCCACACCTTC. Translating gives CSASRDISHTF.

This clone showed up just a few times. The chain joins TRBV15 to TRBJ1-5, with no clear D. Germline CDR1 is LNHNV and CDR2 is YYDKDF (reference sequence). V lost 6 bases to trimming and J lost 5 bases, with 17 bases between them. This CDR3 is built from 15 residues. In nucleotides, the CDR3 is TGTGCCACCAGTCAGACCTGGGAGATGGATCAGCCCCAGCATTTT. Its translation: CATSQTWEMDQPQHF.

This clone was picked up a small number of times. This sample includes further DNA sequences coding for the same CDR3. In nucleotides, the CDR3 is TGTGCCTGGAGTGTAGGGGGGCTGGGGCAGCCCCAGCATTTT. Protein: CAWSVGGLGQPQHF. This sequence joins TRBV30 and TRBJ1-5; TRBD1 might be the D (6 bases). Trimming stripped 0 bases from V and 7 bases from J, with 13 bases between. Per germline, CDR1 GTSNPN and CDR2 SVGIG (reference sequence). This CDR3 contains 14 residues.

CDR3 nucleotides: TGCGCCAGCAGCCAGGGGCCCAATCAGCCCCAGCATTTT. Its protein product is CASSQGPNQPQHF. This chain uses TRBV4-1 with TRBJ1-5; weak D call: TRBD1 (5 bases). The germline V gene has CDR1 MGHRA and CDR2 YSYEKL. The CDR3 is 13 amino acids. Trimming cost V 3 bases and J 3 bases, with 6 bases left between them.